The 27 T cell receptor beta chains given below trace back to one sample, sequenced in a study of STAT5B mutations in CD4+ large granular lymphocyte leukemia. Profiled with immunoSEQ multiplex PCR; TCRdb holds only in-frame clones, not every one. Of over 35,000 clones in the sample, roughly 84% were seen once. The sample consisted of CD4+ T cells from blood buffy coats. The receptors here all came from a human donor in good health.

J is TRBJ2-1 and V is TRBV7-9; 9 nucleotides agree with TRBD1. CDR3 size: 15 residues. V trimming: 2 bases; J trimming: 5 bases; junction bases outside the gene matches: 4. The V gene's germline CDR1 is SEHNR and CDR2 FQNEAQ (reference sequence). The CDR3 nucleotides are TGTGCCAGCAGCTTATGGCGGGACAGGGACAATGAGCAGTTCTTC. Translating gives CASSLWRDRDNEQFF.

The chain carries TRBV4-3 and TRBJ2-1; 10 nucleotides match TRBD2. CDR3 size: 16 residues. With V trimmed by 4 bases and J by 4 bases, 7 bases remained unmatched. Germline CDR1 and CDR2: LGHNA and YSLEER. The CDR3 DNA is TGCGCCAGCAGCCCCGTTGGACTAGCGGTGTACAATGAGCAGTTCTTC. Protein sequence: CASSPVGLAVYNEQFF.

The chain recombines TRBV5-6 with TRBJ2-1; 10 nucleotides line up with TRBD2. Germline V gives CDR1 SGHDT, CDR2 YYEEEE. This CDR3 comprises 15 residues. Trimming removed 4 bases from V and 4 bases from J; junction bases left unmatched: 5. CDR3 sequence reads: CASSPGTSAYNEQFF. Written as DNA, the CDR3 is TGTGCCAGCAGCCCCGGGACTAGCGCGTACAATGAGCAGTTCTTC.

In DNA form, the CDR3 reads TGTGCCATCAGTGGACAGGGGTCTGGAAACACCATATATTTT. This sequence encodes CAISGQGSGNTIYF. This chain uses TRBV10-3 with TRBJ1-3; 8 bases agree with TRBD1. CDR1 ENHRY and CDR2 SYGVKD come from the germline V gene. The CDR3 spans 14 residues. V was pared by 4 bases and J by 1 base, with 0 bases of the junction left unmatched.

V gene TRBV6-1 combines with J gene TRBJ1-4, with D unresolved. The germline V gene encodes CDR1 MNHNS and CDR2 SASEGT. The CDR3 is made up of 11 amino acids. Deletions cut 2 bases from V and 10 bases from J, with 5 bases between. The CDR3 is CASSEWRKLFF. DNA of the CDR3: TGTGCCAGCAGTGAATGGCGAAAACTGTTTTTT.

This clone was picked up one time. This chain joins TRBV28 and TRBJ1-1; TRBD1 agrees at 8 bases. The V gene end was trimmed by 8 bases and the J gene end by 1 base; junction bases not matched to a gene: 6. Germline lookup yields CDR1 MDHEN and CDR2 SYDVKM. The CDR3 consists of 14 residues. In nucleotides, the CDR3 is TGTGCCAGCCTAACCGGGACAGGGAACACTGAAGCTTTCTTT. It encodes CASLTGTGNTEAFF.

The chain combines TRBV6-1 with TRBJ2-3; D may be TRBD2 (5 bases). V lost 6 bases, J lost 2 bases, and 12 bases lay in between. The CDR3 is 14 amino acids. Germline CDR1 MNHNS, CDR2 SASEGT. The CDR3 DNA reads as TGTGCCAGCAGAGAGCGGCCCCCCACAGATACGCAGTATTTT. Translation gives CASRERPPTDTQYF.

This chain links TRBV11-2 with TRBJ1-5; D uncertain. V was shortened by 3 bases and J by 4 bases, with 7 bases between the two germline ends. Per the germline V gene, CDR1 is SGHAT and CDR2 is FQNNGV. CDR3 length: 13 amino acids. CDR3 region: CASSFRANQPQHF. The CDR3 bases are TGTGCCAGCAGCTTCCGGGCTAATCAGCCCCAGCATTTT. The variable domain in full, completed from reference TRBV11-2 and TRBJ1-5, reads EAGVAQSPRYKIIEKRQSVAFWCNPISGHATLYWYQQILGQGPKLLIQFQNNGVVDDSQLPKDRFSAERLKGVDSTLKIQPAKLEDSAVYLCASSFRANQPQHFGDGTRLSIL.

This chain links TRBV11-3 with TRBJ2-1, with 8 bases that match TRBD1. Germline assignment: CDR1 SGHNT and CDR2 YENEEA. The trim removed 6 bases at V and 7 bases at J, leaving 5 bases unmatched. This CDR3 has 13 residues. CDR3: CASSARQGNEQFF. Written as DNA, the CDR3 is TGTGCCAGCAGTGCCAGACAGGGGAATGAGCAGTTCTTC.

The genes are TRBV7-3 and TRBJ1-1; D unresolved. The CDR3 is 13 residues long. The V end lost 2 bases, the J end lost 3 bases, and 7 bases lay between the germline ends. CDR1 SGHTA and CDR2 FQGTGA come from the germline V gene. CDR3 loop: CASSLQADTEAFF. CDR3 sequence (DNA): TGTGCCAGCAGCTTACAAGCAGACACTGAAGCTTTCTTT.

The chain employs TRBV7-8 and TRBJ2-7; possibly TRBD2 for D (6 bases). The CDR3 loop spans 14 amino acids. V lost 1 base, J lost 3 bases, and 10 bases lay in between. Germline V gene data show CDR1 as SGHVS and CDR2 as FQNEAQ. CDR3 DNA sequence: TGTGCCAGCAGCTTAGTTCCGCGGGACTACGAGCAGTACTTC. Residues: CASSLVPRDYEQYF. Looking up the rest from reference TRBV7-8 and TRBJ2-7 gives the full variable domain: GAGVSQSPRYKVAKRGQDVALRCDPISGHVSLFWYQQALGQGPEFLTYFQNEAQLDKSGLPSDRFFAERPEGSVSTLKIQRTQQEDSAVYLCASSLVPRDYEQYFGPGTRLTVT.

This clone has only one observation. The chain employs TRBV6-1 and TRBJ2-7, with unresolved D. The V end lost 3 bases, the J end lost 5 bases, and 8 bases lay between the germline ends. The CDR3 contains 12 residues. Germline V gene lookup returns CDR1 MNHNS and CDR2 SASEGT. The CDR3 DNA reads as TGTGCCAGCAGTGAGATAAAGGACGAGCAGTACTTC. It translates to CASSEIKDEQYF.

CDR3 protein: CASSLGQGGYIQYF. CDR3 sequence (DNA): TGTGCCAGCAGTTTGGGACAGGGCGGGTACATTCAGTACTTC. The V call is TRBV28, the J call TRBJ2-4, with 9 bases matching TRBD1. Trimming took 3 bases from V and 8 from J; bases not matched to a gene: 5. The CDR3 loop spans 14 amino acids. Per the germline V gene, CDR1 is MDHEN and CDR2 is SYDVKM.

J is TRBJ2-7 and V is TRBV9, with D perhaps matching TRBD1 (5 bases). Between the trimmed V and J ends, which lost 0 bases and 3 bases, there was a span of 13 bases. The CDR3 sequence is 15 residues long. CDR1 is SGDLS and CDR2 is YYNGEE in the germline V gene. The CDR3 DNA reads TGTGCCAGCAGCGTAGCTGACAGCGAGGTCTACGAGCAGTACTTC. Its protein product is CASSVADSEVYEQYF.

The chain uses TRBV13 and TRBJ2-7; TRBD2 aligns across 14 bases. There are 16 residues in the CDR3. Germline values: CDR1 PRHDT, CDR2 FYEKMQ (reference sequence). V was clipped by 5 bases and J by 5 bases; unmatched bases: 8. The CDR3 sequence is CASSPPGTSGRNEQYF. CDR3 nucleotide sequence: TGTGCCAGCAGCCCCCCCGGGACTAGCGGGAGAAACGAGCAGTACTTC.

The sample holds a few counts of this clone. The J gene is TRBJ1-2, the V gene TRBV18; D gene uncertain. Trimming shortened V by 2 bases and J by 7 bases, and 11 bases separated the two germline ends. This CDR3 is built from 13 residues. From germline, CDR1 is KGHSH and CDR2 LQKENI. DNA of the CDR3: TGTGCCAGCTCACCAGACGCCAGCCGTGGCTACACCTTC. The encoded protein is CASSPDASRGYTF.

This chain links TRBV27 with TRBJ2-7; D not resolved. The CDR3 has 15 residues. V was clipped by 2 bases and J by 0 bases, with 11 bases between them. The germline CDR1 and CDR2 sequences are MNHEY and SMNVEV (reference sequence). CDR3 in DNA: TGTGCCAGCAGTTTACAGCCGTTCTCCTCCTACGAGCAGTACTTC. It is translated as CASSLQPFSSYEQYF.

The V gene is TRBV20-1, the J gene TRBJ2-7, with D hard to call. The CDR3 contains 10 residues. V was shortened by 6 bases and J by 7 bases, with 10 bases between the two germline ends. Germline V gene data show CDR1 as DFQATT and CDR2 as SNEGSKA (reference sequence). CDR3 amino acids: CSAAGEEQYF. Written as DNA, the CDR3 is TGCAGTGCCGCTGGTGAAGAGCAGTACTTC.

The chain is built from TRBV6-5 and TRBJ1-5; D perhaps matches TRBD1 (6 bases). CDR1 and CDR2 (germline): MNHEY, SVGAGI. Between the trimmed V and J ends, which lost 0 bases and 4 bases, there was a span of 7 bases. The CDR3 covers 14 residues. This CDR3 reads CASSYSQGNQPQHF. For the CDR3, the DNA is TGTGCCAGCAGTTACTCACAGGGAAATCAGCCCCAGCATTTT.

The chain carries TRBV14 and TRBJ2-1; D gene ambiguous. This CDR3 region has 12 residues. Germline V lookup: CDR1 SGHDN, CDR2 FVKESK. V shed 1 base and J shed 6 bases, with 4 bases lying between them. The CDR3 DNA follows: TGTGCCAGCAGCCAAGTTCCCAATGAGCAGTTCTTC. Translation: CASSQVPNEQFF.

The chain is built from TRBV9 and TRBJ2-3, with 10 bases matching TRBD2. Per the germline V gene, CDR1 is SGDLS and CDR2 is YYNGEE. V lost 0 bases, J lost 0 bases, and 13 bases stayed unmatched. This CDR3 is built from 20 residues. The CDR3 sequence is CASSVGPAGGPIESTDTQYF. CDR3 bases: TGTGCCAGCAGCGTAGGCCCAGCGGGGGGGCCAATCGAAAGCACAGATACGCAGTATTTT.

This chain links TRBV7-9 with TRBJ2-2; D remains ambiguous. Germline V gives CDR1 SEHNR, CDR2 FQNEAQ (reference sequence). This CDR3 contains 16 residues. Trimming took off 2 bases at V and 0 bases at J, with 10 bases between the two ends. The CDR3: CASSLTLGSNTGELFF. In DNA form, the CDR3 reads TGTGCCAGCAGCTTAACTCTGGGGTCGAACACCGGGGAGCTGTTTTTT. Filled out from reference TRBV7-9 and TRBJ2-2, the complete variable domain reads DTGVSQNPRHKITKRGQNVTFRCDPISEHNRLYWYRQTLGQGPEFLTYFQNEAQLEKSRLLSDRFSAERPKGSFSTLEIQRTEQGDSAMYLCASSLTLGSNTGELFFGEGSRLTVL.

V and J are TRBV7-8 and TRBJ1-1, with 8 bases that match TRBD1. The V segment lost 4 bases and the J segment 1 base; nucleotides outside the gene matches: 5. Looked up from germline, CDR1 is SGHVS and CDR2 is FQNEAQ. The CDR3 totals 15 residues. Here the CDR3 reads CASSSPDRANTEAFF. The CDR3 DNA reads TGTGCCAGCAGCTCACCGGACAGGGCGAACACTGAAGCTTTCTTT.

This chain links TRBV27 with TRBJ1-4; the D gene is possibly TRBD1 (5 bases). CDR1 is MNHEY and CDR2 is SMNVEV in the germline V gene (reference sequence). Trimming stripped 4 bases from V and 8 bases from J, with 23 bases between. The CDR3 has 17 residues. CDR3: CASSWRLGGAGLEKLFF. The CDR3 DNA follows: TGTGCCAGCAGTTGGCGCTTAGGTGGGGCGGGGTTGGAAAAACTGTTTTTT.

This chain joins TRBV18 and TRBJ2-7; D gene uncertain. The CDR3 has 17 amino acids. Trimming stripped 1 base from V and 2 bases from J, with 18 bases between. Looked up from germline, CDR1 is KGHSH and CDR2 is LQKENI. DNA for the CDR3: TGTGCCAGCTCACCACTTCCCCAGAACCGTGGGACCTACGAGCAGTACTTC. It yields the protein CASSPLPQNRGTYEQYF.

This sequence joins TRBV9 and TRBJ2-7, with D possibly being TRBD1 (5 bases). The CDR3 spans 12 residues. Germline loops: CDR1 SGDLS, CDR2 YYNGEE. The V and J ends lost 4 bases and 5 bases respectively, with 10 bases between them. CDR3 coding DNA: TGTGCCAGCAGCACTGCAGGGAACGAGCAGTACTTC. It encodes CASSTAGNEQYF.

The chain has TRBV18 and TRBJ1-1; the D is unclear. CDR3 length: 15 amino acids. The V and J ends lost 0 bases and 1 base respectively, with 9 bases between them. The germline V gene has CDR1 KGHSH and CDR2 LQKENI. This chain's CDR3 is CASSPPPTGNTEAFF. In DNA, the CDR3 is TGTGCCAGCTCACCACCTCCGACGGGGAACACTGAAGCTTTCTTT.